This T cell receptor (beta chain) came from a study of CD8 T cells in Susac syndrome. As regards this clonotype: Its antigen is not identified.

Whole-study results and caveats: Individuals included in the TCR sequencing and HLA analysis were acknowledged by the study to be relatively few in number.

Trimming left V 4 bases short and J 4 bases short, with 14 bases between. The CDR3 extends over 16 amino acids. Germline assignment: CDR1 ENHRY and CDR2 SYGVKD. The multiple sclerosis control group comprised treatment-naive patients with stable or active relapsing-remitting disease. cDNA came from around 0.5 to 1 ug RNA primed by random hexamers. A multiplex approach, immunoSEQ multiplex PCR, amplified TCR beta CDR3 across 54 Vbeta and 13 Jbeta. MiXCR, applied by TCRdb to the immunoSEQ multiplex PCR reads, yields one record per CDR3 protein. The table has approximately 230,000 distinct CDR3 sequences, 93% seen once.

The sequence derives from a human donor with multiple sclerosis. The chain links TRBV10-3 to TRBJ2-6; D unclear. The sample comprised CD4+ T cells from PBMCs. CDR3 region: CAISVGPRAGANVLTF. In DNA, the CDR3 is TGTGCCATCAGTGTGGGTCCTCGCGCCGGGGCCAACGTCCTGACTTTC.